Listed below are T cell receptor beta chains from one sample, sequenced in a study of neoadjuvant anti-PD-1 for oral cavity cancer. The protocol was immunoSEQ multiplex PCR, while the TCRdb copy is restricted to in-frame clones and leaves out a portion. Here the sample spans 80,000 to 95,000 clones, around 80% being singletons. The sample here was PBMCs, taken before nivolumab (anti-PD-1) treatment. The receptors were gathered from a person aged 35-79 years with oral cavity squamous cell carcinoma. CDR3s include the opening cysteine and the closing phenylalanine or tryptophan. Rows give clone size only sometimes, using once, few, many, or a class for an expanded clone.

>TRBV5-5|TRBJ1-2|-
CASSLGTDRYTF
>TRBV5-1|TRBJ2-1|-
CASSQPSDASSYNEQFF
>TRBV27|TRBJ1-5|-
CASSLAPGGNQPQHF
>TRBV6-5|TRBJ1-1|-
CASTPSRNTEAFF
>TRBV11-2|TRBJ2-5|-
CASSMGVGRRGETQYF
>TRBV19|TRBJ2-1|-
CASSIQPGLEQFF
>TRBV28|TRBJ1-2|-
CASSSRSTGHSRYGYTF
>TRBV2|TRBJ1-4|-
CASSVQRGAGEKLFF
>TRBV15|TRBJ2-5|-
CATSRDEQAQETQYF
>TRBV7-8|TRBJ2-1|-
CASSLLAGGIGEQFF
>TRBV6-5|TRBJ1-2|-
CASTQGGRVTYGYTF
>TRBV7-3|TRBJ1-1|-
CASSPTGANTEAFF
>TRBV27|TRBJ2-1|-
CASSLSSYNEQFF
>TRBV7-8|TRBJ2-7|-
CASSPLPGGSYEQYF
>TRBV6-6|TRBJ1-5|-
CASSYIGSGNQPQHF
>TRBV6-1|TRBJ1-1|-
CASSEVRTGEAFF
>TRBV27|TRBJ1-2|-
CASSVTGVGGYTF
>TRBV9|TRBJ2-2|-
CASSVEGLAGDTGELFF
>TRBV10-1|TRBJ2-7|-
CASRRMGRKEQYF
>TRBV5-6|TRBJ2-1|-
CASSLERNSEQFF
>TRBV5-1|TRBJ2-1|-
CASSLGRQGAVNEQFF
>TRBV6-1|TRBJ2-7|-
CASSPQMGPLEQYF
>TRBV19|TRBJ1-3|-
CASTSTGPNGNTIYF
>TRBV19|TRBJ1-2|-
CASSRDRAAEGYTF
>TRBV10-3|TRBJ2-7|-
CAISEGAGRTSPYEQYF
>TRBV5-1|TRBJ1-1|-
CASRYGQGVNTEAFF
>TRBV7-6|TRBJ2-7|-
CASSLADGEQYF
>TRBV7-9|TRBJ2-7|-
CASRTGLGEQYF
>TRBV6-5|TRBJ2-3|-
CASSYSTGGDTQYF
>TRBV5-1|TRBJ1-2|once
CASSEGQGVYGYTF
>TRBV13|TRBJ2-7|-
CASSNRDTVEEQYF
>TRBV15|TRBJ2-7|-
CATSRASGMTPYEQYF
>TRBV6-5|TRBJ2-5|-
CASSLLQGGETQYF
>TRBV6-4|TRBJ1-2|few
CASSELPRTGLDYGYTF
>TRBV6-6|TRBJ2-7|-
CASSLAGASYEQYF
>TRBV19|TRBJ2-5|few
CASSIGSEAETQYF
>TRBV30|TRBJ1-3|once
CAWSAVTGNTIYF
>TRBV7-7|TRBJ2-1|-
CASSLGTSGAFGNEQFF
>TRBV5-1|TRBJ1-5|-
CASSVGTGGNQPQHF
>TRBV7-9|TRBJ2-7|-
CASSLFPQGSYEQYF
>TRBV11-2|TRBJ2-7|-
CASSQWDRGGYEQYF
>TRBV29-1|TRBJ1-2|-
CSVINPGNYGYTF
>TRBV10-2|TRBJ1-5|-
CASTEQGASNQPQHF
>TRBV30|TRBJ1-2|-
CAWSVLVGLKNYGYTF
>TRBV7-3|TRBJ2-5|-
CASSLEGQTQYF
>TRBV19|TRBJ2-1|-
CASSMGGLAGQNEQFF
>TRBV5-1|TRBJ2-1|-
CASSPGLAGGEQFF
>TRBV10-2|TRBJ1-5|-
CASPRGPRVQPQHF
>TRBV25-1|TRBJ2-1|-
CASSEGSGSRNEQFF
>TRBV10-3|TRBJ1-1|-
CAISGAGGTEAFF
>TRBV7-9|TRBJ1-1|once
CASSFYSGNTEAFF
>TRBV7-8|TRBJ2-1|once
CASSRGLAGWNEQFF